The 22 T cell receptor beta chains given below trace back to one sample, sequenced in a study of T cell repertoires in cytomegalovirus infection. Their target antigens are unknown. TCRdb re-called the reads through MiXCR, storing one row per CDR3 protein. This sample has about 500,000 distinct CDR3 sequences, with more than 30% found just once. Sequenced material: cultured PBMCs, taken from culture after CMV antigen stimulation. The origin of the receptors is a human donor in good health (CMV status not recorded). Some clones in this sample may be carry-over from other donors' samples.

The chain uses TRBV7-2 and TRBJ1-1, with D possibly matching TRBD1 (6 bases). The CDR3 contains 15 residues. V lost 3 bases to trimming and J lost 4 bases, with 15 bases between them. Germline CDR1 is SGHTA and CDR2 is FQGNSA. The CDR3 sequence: CASSFVLGGGTEAFF. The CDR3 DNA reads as TGTGCCAGCAGCTTCGTTTTGGGGGGCGGCACTGAAGCTTTCTTT.

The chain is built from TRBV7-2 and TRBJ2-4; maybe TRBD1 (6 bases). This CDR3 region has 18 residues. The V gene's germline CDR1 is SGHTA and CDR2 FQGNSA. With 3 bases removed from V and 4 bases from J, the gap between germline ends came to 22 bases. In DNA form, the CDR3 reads TGTGCCAGCAGCTTGGGCTCGGGACACTCGTTGGGTAAAAACATTCAGTACTTC. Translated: CASSLGSGHSLGKNIQYF.

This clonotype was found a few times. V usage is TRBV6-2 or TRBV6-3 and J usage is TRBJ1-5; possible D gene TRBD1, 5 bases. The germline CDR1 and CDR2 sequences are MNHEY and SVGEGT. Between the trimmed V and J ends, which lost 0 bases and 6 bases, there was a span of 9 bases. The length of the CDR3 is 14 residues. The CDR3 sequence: CASSYSSDSQPQHF. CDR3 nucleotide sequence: TGTGCCAGCAGTTACTCGAGCGACAGTCAGCCCCAGCATTTT.

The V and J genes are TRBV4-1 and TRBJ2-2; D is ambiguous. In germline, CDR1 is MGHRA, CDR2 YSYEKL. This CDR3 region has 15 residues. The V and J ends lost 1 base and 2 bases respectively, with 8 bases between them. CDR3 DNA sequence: TGCGCCAGCAGCCAAGGAGCAGTCAACACCGGGGAGCTGTTTTTT. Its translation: CASSQGAVNTGELFF.

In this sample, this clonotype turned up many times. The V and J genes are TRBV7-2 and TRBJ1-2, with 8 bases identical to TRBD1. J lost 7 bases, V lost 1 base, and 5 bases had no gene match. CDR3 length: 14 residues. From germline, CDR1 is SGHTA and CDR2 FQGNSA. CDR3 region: CASSLVQGAAGYTF. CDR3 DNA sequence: TGTGCCAGCAGCTTAGTTCAGGGGGCTGCTGGCTACACCTTC.

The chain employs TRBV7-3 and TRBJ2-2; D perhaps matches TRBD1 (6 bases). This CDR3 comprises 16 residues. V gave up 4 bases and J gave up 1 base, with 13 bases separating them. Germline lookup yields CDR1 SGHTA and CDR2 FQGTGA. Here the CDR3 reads CASSSTGMGNTGELFF. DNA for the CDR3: TGTGCCAGCAGCTCAACAGGGATGGGGAACACCGGGGAGCTGTTTTTT.

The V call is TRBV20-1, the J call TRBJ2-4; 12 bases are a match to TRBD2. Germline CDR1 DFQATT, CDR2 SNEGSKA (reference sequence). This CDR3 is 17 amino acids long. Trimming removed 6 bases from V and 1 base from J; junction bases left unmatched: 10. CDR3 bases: TGCAGTGCCCCCCTAGCGGGAGGGCCTGGGGCCAAAAACATTCAGTACTTC. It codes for CSAPLAGGPGAKNIQYF.

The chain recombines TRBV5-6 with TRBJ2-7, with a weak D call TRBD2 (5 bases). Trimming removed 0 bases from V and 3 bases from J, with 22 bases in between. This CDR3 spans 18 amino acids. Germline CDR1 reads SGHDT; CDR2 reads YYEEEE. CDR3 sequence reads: CASSLELVGEGSLYEQYF. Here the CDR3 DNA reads TGTGCCAGCAGCTTGGAATTAGTTGGTGAGGGTTCCCTCTACGAGCAGTACTTC. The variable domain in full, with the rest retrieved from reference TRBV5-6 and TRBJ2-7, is DAGVTQSPTHLIKTRGQQVTLRCSPKSGHDTVSWYQQALGQGPQFIFQYYEEEERQRGNFPDRFSGHQFPNYSSELNVNALLLGDSALYLCASSLELVGEGSLYEQYFGPGTRLTVT.

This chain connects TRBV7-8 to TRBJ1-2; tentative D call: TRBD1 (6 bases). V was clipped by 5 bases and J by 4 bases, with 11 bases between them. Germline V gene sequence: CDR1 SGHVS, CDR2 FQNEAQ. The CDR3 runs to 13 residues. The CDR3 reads CASSDTGPYGYTF. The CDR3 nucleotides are TGTGCCAGCAGCGATACAGGGCCCTATGGCTACACCTTC.

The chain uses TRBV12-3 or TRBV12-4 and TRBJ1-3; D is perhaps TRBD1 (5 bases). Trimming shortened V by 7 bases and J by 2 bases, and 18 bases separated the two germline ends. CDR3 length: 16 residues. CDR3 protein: CASKNTGTGTGNTIYF. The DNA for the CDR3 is TGTGCCAGCAAGAATACGGGGACGGGAACTGGAAACACCATATATTTT.

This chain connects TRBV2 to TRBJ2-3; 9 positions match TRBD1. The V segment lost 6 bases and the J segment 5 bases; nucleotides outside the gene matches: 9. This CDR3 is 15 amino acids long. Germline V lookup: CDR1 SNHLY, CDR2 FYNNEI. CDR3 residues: CASSLQGAQVDTQYF. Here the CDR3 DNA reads TGTGCCAGCAGCCTACAGGGGGCACAGGTAGATACGCAGTATTTT.

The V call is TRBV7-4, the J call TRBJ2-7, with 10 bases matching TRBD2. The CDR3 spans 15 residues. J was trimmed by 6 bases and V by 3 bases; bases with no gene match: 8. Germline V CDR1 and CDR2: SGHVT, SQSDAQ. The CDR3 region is CASSLASGSSGEQYF. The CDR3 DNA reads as TGTGCCAGCAGCTTGGCTAGCGGGAGCTCGGGCGAGCAGTACTTC.

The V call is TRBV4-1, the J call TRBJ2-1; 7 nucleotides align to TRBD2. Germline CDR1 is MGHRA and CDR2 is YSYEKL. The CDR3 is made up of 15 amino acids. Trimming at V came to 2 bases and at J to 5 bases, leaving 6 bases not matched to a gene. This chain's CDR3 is CASSQRLAPNNEQFF. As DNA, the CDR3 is TGCGCCAGCAGCCAACGACTAGCCCCCAACAATGAGCAGTTCTTC.

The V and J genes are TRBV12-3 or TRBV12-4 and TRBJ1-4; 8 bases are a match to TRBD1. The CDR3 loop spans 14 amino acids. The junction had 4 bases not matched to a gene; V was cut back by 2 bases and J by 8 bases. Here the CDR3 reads CASSLLQGGEKLFF. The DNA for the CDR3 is TGTGCCAGCAGTTTACTACAGGGGGGGGAAAAACTGTTTTTT.

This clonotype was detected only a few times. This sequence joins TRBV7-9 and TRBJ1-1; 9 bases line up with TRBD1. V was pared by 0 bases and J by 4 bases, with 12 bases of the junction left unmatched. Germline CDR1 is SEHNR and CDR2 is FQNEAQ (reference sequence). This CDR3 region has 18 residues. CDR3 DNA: TGTGCCAGCAGCTTAGCGGGCGGGACCGCGGACAGGGGCACTGAAGCTTTCTTT. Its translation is CASSLAGGTADRGTEAFF.

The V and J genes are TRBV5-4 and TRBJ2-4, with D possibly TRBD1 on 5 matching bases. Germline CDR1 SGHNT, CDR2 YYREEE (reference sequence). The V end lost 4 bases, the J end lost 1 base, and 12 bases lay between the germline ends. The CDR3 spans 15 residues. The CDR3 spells CASSPDSRAKNIQYF. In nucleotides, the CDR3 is TGTGCCAGCAGCCCCGACAGCCGGGCCAAAAACATTCAGTACTTC.

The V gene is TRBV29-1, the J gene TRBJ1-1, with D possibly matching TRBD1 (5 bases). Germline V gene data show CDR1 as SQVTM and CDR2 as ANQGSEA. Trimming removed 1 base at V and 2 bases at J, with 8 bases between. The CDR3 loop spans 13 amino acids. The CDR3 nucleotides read TGCAGCGTTGAAGGGGGCAGTAACACTGAAGCTTTCTTT. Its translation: CSVEGGSNTEAFF.

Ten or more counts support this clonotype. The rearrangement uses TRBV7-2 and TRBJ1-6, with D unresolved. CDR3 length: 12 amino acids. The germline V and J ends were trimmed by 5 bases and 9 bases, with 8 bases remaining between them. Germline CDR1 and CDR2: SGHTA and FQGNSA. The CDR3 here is CASSARRSPLHF. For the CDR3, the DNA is TGTGCCAGCAGCGCCCGTCGTTCACCCCTCCACTTT.

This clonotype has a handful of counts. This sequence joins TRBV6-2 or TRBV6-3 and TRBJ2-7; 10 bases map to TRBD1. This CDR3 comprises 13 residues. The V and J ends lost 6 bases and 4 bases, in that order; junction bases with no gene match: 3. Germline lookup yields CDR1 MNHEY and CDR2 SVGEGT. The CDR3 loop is CASRDRGLYEQYV. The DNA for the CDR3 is TGTGCCAGCAGGGACAGGGGGTTATACGAGCAGTACGTC.

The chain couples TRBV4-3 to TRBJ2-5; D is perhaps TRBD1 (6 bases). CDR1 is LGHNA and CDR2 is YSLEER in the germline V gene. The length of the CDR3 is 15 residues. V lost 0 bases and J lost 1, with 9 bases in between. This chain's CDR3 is CASSQDRGSQETQYF. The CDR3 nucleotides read TGCGCCAGCAGCCAAGATAGGGGGAGCCAAGAGACCCAGTACTTC.

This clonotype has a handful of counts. The CDR3 DNA reads as TGTGCCAGCAGTCCCGAGGGCCTAGCGGGAGTCGACAATGAGCAGTTCTTC. It encodes CASSPEGLAGVDNEQFF. This rearrangement joins TRBV28 to TRBJ2-1; 10 bases match TRBD2. The CDR3 is made up of 17 amino acids. Trimming at V came to 5 bases and at J to 5 bases, leaving 12 bases not matched to a gene. CDR1 is MDHEN, CDR2 SYDVKM, per germline.

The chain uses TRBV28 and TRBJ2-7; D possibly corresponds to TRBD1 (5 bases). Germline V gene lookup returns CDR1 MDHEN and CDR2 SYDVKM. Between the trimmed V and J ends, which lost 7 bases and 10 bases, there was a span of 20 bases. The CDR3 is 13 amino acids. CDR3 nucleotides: TGTGCCAGCAAAACAGGCACCCAGGTCGGACAGTACTTC. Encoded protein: CASKTGTQVGQYF.